This TCR beta chain was captured in a study of cytomegalovirus exposure and HLA in healthy donors. It was with 60 Vbeta and 13 Jbeta primers that the PCR ran. Assay used: immunoSEQ multiplex PCR; TCRdb lists only in-frame clones, some missing. The sample contains roughly 160,000 clones, over 75% of which appear only once. As to this clone: Its antigen remains unknown.

This CDR3 spans 16 amino acids. V dropped 4 bases and J dropped 6; count of bases not matched to a gene: 8. Germline V gene data show CDR1 as SGDLS and CDR2 as YYNGEE. Study observations and caveats: Later work found most CMV-associated TCR beta chains apparently HLA-restricted. In terms of immune exposure information, only CMV serostatus was available. Later work found that TCR association rates differed between HLA loci; DRB1 had the most and HLA-C the fewest.

The sequence derives from a male donor in good health and CMV-seronegative. V and J are TRBV9 and TRBJ2-2; 11 nucleotides line up with TRBD1. The sample comprised PBMCs. The CDR3 reads CASSPRGTGGAGELFF. CDR3 in DNA: TGTGCCAGCAGCCCTAGGGGGACAGGGGGAGCCGGGGAGCTGTTTTTT.